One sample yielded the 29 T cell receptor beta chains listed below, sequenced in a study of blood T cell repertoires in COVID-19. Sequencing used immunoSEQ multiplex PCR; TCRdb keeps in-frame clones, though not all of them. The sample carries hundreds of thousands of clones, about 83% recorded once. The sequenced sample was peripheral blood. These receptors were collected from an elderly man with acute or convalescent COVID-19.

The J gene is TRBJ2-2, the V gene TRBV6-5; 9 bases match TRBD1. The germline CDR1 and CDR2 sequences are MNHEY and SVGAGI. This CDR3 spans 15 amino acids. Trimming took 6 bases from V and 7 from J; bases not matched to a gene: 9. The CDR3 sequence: CASRAGTGMVGELFF. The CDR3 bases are TGTGCCAGCAGAGCCGGGACAGGGATGGTCGGGGAGCTGTTTTTT.

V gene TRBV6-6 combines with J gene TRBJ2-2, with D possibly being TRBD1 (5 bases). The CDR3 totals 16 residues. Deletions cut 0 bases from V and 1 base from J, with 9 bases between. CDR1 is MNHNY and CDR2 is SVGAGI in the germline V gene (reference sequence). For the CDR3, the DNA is TGTGCCAGCAGTTACTCGGGGCACCGGAACACCGGGGAGCTGTTTTTT. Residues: CASSYSGHRNTGELFF.

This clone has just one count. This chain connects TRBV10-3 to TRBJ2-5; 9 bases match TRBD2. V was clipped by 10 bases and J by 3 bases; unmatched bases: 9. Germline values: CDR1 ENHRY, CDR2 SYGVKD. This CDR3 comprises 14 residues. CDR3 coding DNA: TGTGCCAGCGGGCCTCTAGCGGGAAAAGAGACCCAGTACTTC. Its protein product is CASGPLAGKETQYF.

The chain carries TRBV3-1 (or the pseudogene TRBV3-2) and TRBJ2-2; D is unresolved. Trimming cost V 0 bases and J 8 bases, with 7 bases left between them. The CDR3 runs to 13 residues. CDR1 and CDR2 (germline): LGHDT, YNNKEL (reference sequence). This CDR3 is CASSQDRVGELFF. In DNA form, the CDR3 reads TGTGCCAGCAGCCAAGATCGGGTAGGGGAGCTGTTTTTT.

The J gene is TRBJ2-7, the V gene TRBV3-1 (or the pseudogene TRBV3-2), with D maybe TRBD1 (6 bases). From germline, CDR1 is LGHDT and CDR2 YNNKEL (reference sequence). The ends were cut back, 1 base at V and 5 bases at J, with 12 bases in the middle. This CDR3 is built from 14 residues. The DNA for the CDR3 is TGTGCCAGCAGCCAAGCCAACAGGGTCCACGAGCAGTACTTC. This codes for CASSQANRVHEQYF.

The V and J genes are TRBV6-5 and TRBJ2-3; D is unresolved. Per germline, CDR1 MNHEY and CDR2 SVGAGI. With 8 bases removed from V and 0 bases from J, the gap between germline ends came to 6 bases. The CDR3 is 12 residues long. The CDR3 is CASGDSTDTQYF. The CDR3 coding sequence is TGTGCCAGCGGAGATAGCACAGATACGCAGTATTTT.

CDR3 DNA: TGTGCCAGCAGTTTGGGACAGGGGTCTTTCTACGAGCAGTACTTC. Residues: CASSLGQGSFYEQYF. This rearrangement joins TRBV27 to TRBJ2-7; 10 bases align to TRBD1. J gave up 3 bases and V 3 bases, and 5 bases lay outside the gene matches. The germline V gene encodes CDR1 MNHEY and CDR2 SMNVEV (reference sequence). The CDR3 runs 15 residues.

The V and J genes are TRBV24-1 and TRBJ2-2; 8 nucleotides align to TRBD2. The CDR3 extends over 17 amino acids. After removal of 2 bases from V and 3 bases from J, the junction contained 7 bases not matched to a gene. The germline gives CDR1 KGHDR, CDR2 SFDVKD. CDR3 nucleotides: TGTGCCACCAGTGATTCCCGGGGGGGGGCGCACACCGGGGAGCTGTTTTTT. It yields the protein CATSDSRGGAHTGELFF.

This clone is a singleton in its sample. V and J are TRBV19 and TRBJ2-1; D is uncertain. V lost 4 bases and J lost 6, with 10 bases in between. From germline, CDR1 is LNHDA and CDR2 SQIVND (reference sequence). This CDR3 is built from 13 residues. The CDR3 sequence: CASSTTVSNEQFF. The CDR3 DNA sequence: TGTGCCAGTAGTACGACTGTTTCCAATGAGCAGTTCTTC.

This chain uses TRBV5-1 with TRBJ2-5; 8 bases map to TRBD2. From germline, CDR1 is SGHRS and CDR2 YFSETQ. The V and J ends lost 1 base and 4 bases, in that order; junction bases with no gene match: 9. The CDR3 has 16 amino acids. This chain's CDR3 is CASSLRSGGPGETQYF. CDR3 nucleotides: TGCGCCAGCAGCTTGAGGTCGGGAGGGCCCGGAGAGACCCAGTACTTC.

CDR3 amino acids: CASSIGPMEGRPNTEAFF. The CDR3 DNA reads TGTGCCAGTAGTATAGGTCCGATGGAGGGAAGGCCGAACACTGAAGCTTTCTTT. The chain has TRBV19 and TRBJ1-1; no clear D. CDR1 and CDR2 from the germline V gene are LNHDA and SQIVND (reference sequence). V was pared by 1 base and J by 1 base, with 19 bases between. The CDR3 is 18 amino acids. Combining the CDR3 with reference TRBV19 and TRBJ1-1 gives the whole variable domain DGGITQSPKYLFRKEGQNVTLSCEQNLNHDAMYWYRQDPGQGLRLIYYSQIVNDFQKGDIAEGYSVSREKKESFPLTVTSAQKNPTAFYLCASSIGPMEGRPNTEAFFGQGTRLTVV.

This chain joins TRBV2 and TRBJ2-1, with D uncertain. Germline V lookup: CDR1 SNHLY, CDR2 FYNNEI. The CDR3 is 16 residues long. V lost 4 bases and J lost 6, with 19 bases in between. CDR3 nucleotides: TGTGCCAGCAGTGTTTTCTTCAGGCCTCAGACCAATGAGCAGTTCTTC. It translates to CASSVFFRPQTNEQFF.

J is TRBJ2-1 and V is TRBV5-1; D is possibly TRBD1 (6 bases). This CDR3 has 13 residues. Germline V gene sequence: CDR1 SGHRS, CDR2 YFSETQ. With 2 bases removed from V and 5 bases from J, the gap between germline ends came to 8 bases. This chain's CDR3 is CASSFRTDNEQFF. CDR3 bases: TGCGCCAGCAGCTTCAGGACAGACAATGAGCAGTTCTTC.

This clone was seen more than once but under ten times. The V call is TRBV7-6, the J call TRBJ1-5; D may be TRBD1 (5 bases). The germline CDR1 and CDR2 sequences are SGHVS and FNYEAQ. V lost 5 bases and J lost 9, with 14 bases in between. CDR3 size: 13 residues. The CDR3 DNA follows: TGTGCCAGCAGCGCGGGACCCGAGGGGCCCCAGCATTTT. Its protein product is CASSAGPEGPQHF.

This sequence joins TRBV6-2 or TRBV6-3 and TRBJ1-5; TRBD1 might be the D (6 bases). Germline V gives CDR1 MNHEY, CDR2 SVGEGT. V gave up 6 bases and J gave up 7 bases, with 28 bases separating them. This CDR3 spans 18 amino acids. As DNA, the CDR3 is TGTGCCAGCAGCCCCCTCTCGCCAGGGGCCCAGTCTCCGCAGCCCCAGCATTTT. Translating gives CASSPLSPGAQSPQPQHF.

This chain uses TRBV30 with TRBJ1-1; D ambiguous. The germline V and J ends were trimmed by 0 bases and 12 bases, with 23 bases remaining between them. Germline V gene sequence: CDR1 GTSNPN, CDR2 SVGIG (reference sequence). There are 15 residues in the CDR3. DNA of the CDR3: TGTGCCTGGAGTGTAGATCCCGCGGTTAGAGGGCGGACTTTCTTT. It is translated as CAWSVDPAVRGRTFF.

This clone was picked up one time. The CDR3 reads CASSPQVTGNSPLHF. CDR3 coding DNA: TGTGCCAGCAGTCCGCAAGTTACCGGTAATTCACCCCTCCACTTT. The genes are TRBV27 and TRBJ1-6; D not certain. The CDR3 totals 15 residues. The germline CDR1 and CDR2 sequences are MNHEY and SMNVEV (reference sequence). V was trimmed by 5 bases and J by 6 bases, leaving 14 bases between them.

CDR3 DNA sequence: TGTGCCAGTAGTGGGACATTGAACACTGAAGCTTTCTTT. As protein: CASSGTLNTEAFF. This chain links TRBV19 with TRBJ1-1, with D maybe TRBD1 (6 bases). This CDR3 comprises 13 residues. Trimming pared 5 bases from V and 0 bases from J, leaving 7 bases between. CDR1 is LNHDA, CDR2 SQIVND, per germline (reference sequence). Drawing the rest from reference TRBV19 and TRBJ1-1, the complete variable domain is DGGITQSPKYLFRKEGQNVTLSCEQNLNHDAMYWYRQDPGQGLRLIYYSQIVNDFQKGDIAEGYSVSREKKESFPLTVTSAQKNPTAFYLCASSGTLNTEAFFGQGTRLTVV.

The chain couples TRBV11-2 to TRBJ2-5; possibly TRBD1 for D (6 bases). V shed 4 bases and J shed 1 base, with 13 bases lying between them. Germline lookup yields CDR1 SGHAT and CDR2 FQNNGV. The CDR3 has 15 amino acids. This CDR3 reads CASSSNGQRQETQYF. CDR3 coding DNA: TGTGCCAGCAGCTCAAACGGACAGCGCCAAGAGACCCAGTACTTC. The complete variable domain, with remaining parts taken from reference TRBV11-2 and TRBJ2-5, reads EAGVAQSPRYKIIEKRQSVAFWCNPISGHATLYWYQQILGQGPKLLIQFQNNGVVDDSQLPKDRFSAERLKGVDSTLKIQPAKLEDSAVYLCASSSNGQRQETQYFGPGTRLLVL.

DNA of the CDR3: TGTGCCAGCAGGGGCGCGAGTTCAAAGTTCTATGAGCAGTTCTTC. Protein product: CASRGASSKFYEQFF. The rearrangement uses TRBV27 and TRBJ2-1; no reliable D call. Looked up from germline, CDR1 is MNHEY and CDR2 is SMNVEV (reference sequence). The V end was cut by 6 bases, the J end by 8 bases, with 20 bases between. CDR3 length: 15 residues.

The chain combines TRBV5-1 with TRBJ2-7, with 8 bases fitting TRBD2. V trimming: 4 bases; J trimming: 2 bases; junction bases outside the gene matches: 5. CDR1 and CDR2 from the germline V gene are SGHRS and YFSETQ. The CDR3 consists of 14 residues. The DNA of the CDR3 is TGCGCCAGCAGCACCGGGGGGGCTACCTACGAGCAGTACTTC. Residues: CASSTGGATYEQYF.

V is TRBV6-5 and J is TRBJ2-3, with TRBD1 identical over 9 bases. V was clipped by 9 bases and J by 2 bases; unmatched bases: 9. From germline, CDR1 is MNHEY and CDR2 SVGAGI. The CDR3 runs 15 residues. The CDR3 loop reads CASGGTQGATDTQYF. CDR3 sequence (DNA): TGTGCCAGTGGGGGAACACAGGGGGCCACAGATACGCAGTATTTT.

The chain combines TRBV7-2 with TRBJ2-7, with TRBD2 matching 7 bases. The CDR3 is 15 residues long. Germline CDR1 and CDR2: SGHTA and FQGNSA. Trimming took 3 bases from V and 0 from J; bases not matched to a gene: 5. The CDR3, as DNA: TGTGCCAGCAGCTTCGGGCGGGGGAGCTCCTACGAGCAGTACTTC. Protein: CASSFGRGSSYEQYF.

CDR3 in amino acids: CASSTGQGTDTQYF. The CDR3, as DNA: TGTGCCAGCAGTACGGGACAGGGCACAGATACGCAGTATTTT. The V gene is TRBV5-8, the J gene TRBJ2-3; 8 nucleotides align to TRBD1. This CDR3 has 14 residues. Trimming took 5 bases from V and 1 from J; bases not matched to a gene: 3. Germline values: CDR1 SGHTS, CDR2 YDEGEE.

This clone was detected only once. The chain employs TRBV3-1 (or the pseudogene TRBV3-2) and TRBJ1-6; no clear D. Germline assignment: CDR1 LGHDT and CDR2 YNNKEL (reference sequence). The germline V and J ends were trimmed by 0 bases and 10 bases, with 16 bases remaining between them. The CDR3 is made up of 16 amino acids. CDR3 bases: TGTGCCAGCAGCCAAGATGGTCCGGGGAAAAGCTCACCCCTCCACTTT. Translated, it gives CASSQDGPGKSSPLHF.

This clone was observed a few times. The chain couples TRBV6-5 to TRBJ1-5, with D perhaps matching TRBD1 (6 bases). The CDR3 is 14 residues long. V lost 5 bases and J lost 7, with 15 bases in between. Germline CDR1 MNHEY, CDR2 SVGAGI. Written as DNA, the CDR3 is TGTGCCAGCAGTCCTCAGGGGTTTGGACAGCCCCAGCATTTT. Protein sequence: CASSPQGFGQPQHF.

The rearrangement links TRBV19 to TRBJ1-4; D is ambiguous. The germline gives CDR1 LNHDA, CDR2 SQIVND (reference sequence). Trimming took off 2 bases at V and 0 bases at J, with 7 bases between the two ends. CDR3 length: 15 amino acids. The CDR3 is CASSILGATNEKLFF. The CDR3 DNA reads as TGTGCCAGTAGTATACTCGGTGCAACTAATGAAAAACTGTTTTTT.

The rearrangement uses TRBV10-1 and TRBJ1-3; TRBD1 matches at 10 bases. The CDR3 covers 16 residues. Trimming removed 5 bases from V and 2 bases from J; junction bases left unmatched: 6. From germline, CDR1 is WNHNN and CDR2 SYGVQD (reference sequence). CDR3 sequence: CASSPSGQGAGNTIYF. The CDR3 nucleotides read TGCGCCAGCAGTCCCTCCGGACAGGGGGCTGGAAACACCATATATTTT.

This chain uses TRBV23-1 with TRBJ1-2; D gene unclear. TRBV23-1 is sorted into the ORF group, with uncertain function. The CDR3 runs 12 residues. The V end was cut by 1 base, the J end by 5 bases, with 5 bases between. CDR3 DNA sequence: TGCGCCAGCAGTCAATGGGAGTATGGCTACACCTTC. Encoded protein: CASSQWEYGYTF.